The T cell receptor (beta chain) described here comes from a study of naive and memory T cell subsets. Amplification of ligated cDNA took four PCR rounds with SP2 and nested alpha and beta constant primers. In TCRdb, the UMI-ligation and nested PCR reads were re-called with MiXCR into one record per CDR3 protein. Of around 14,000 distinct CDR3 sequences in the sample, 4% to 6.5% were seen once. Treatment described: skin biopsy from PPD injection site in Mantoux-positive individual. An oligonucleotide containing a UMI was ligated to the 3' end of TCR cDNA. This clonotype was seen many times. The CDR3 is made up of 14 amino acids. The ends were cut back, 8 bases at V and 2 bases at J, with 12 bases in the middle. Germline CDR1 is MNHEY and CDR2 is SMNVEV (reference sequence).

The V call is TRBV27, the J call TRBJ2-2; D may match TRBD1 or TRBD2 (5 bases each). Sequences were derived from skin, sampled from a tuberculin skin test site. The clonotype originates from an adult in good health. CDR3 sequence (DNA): TGTGCCAGCTCTGGGACGTTTAACACCGGGGAGCTGTTTTTT. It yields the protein CASSGTFNTGELFF.